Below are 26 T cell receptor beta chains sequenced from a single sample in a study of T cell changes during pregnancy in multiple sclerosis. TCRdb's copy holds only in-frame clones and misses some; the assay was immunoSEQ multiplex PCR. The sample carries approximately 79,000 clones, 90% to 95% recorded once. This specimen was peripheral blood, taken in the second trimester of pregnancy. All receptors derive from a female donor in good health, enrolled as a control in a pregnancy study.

This CDR3 reads CASYLGLNTEAFF. The CDR3 nucleotides are TGTGCCAGCTATTTGGGCTTGAACACTGAAGCTTTCTTT. The chain joins TRBV7-9 to TRBJ1-1; D unresolved. Germline values: CDR1 SEHNR, CDR2 FQNEAQ (reference sequence). The CDR3 has 13 amino acids. The V and J ends lost 8 bases and 0 bases respectively, with 10 bases between them.

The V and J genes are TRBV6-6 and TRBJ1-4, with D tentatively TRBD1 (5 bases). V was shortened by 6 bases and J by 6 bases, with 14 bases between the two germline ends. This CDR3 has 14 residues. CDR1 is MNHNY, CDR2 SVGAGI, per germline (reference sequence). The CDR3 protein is CASRRGTGDEKLFF. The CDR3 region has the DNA TGTGCCAGCAGGCGCGGGACGGGGGATGAAAAACTGTTTTTT.

CDR3 in amino acids: CASSGTGTSGVGGELFF. The CDR3 DNA follows: TGTGCCAGCAGTGGGACCGGGACTAGCGGGGTAGGGGGGGAGCTGTTTTTT. The J gene is TRBJ2-2, the V gene TRBV6-1, with TRBD2 matching 13 bases. The CDR3 totals 17 residues. Germline loops: CDR1 MNHNS, CDR2 SASEGT. V was pared by 4 bases and J by 8 bases, with 10 bases of the junction left unmatched.

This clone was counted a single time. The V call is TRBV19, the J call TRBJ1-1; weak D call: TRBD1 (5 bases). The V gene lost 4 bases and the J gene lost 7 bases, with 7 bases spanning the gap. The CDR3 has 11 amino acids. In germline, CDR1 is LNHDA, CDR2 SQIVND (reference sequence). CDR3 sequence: CASSTDSEAFF. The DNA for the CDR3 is TGTGCCAGTAGTACTGACAGTGAAGCTTTCTTT.

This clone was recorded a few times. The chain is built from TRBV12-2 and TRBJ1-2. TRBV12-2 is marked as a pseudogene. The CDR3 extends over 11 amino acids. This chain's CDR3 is CASRGGDGYTF. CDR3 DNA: TGTGCAAGTCGCGGAGGGGATGGCTACACCTTC.

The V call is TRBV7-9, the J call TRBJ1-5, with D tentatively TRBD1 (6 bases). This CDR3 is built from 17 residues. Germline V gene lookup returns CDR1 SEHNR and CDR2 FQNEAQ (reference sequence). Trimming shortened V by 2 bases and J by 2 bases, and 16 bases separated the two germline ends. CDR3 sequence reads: CASSLRGGLDGNQPQHF. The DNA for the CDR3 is TGTGCCAGCAGCTTACGGGGGGGGCTCGACGGCAATCAGCCCCAGCATTTT.

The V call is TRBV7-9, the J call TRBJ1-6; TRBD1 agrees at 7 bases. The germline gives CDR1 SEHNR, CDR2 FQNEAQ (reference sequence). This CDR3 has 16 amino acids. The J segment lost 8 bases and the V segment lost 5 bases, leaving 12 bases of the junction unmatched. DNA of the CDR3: TGTGCCAGCAGCCCCCCTAGGGCAGGGGGATATTCACCCCTCCACTTT. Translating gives CASSPPRAGGYSPLHF.

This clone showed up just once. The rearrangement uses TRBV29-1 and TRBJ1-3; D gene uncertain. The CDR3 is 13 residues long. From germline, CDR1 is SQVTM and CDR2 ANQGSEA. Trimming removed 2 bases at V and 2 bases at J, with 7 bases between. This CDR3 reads CSVESGTGNTIYF. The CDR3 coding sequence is TGCAGCGTTGAATCGGGGACTGGAAACACCATATATTTT.

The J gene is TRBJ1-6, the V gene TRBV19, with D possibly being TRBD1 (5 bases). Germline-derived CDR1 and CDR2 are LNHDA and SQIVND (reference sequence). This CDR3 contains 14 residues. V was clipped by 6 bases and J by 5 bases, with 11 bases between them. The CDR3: CASSKGRNNSPLHF. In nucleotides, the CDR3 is TGTGCCAGTAGCAAGGGGCGGAATAATTCACCCCTCCACTTT. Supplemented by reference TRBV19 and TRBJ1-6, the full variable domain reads DGGITQSPKYLFRKEGQNVTLSCEQNLNHDAMYWYRQDPGQGLRLIYYSQIVNDFQKGDIAEGYSVSREKKESFPLTVTSAQKNPTAFYLCASSKGRNNSPLHFGNGTRLTVT.

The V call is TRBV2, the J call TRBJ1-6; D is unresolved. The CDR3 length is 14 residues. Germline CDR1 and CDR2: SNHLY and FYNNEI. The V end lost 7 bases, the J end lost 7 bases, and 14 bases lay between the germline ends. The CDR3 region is CASNAQGRNSPLHF. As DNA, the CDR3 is TGTGCCAGCAACGCCCAAGGGAGGAATTCACCCCTCCACTTT.

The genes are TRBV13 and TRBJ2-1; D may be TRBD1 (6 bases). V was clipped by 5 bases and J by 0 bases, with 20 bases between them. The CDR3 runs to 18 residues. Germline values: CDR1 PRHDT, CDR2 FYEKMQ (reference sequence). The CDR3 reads CASSPPFWGRSSYNEQFF. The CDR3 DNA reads TGTGCCAGCAGCCCGCCGTTCTGGGGGCGTAGCTCCTACAATGAGCAGTTCTTC.

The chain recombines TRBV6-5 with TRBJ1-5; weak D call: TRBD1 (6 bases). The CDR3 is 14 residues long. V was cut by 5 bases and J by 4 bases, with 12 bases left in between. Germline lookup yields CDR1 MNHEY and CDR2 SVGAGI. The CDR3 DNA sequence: TGTGCCAGCAGTCCGCGACAGGAGAATCAGCCCCAGCATTTT. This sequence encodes CASSPRQENQPQHF.

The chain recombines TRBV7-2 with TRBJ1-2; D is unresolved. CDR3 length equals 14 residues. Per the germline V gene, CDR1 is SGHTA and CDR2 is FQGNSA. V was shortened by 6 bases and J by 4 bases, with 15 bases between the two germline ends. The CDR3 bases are TGTGCCAGCAGACTCCCGGGGAGGAGCTATGGCTACACCTTC. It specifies CASRLPGRSYGYTF. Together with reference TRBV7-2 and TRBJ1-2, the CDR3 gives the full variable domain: GAGVSQSPSNKVTEKGKDVELRCDPISGHTALYWYRQSLGQGLEFLIYFQGNSAPDKSGLPSDRFSAERTGGSVSTLTIQRTQQEDSAVYLCASRLPGRSYGYTFGSGTRLTVV.

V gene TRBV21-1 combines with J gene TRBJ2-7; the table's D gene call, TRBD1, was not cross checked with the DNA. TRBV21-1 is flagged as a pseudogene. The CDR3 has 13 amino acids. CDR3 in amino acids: CASTDRTSYEQYF. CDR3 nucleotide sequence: TGTGCCAGCACGGACAGAACCTCCTACGAGCAGTACTTC.

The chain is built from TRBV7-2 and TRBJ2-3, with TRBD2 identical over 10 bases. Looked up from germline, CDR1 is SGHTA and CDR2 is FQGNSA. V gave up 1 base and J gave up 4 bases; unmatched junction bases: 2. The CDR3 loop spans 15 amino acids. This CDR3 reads CASSLVAGGPDTQYF. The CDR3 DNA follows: TGTGCCAGCAGCTTAGTAGCGGGGGGTCCAGATACGCAGTATTTT. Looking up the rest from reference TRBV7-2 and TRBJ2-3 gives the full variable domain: GAGVSQSPSNKVTEKGKDVELRCDPISGHTALYWYRQSLGQGLEFLIYFQGNSAPDKSGLPSDRFSAERTGGSVSTLTIQRTQQEDSAVYLCASSLVAGGPDTQYFGPGTRLTVL.

The CDR3 sequence is CASSQPRTNEKLFF. The CDR3 nucleotides are TGCGCCAGCAGCCAACCCAGAACTAATGAAAAACTGTTTTTT. The rearrangement links TRBV4-1 to TRBJ1-4; D not resolved. CDR1 MGHRA and CDR2 YSYEKL come from the germline V gene. V was trimmed by 2 bases and J by 1 base, leaving 5 bases between them. This CDR3 has 14 amino acids.

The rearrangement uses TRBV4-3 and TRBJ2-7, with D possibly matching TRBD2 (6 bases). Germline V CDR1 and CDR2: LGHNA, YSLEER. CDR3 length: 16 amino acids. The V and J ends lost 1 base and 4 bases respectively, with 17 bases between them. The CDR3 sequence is CASSQGTAGPLYEQYF. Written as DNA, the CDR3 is TGCGCCAGCAGCCAAGGTACTGCGGGACCCCTTTACGAGCAGTACTTC.

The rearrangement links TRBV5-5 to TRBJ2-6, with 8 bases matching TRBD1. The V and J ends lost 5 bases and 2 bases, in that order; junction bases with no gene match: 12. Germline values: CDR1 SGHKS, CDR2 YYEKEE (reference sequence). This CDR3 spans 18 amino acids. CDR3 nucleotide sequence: TGTGCCAGCAGGCCTATTATGACAGGGGTTGCTGGGGCCAACGTCCTGACTTTC. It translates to CASRPIMTGVAGANVLTF.

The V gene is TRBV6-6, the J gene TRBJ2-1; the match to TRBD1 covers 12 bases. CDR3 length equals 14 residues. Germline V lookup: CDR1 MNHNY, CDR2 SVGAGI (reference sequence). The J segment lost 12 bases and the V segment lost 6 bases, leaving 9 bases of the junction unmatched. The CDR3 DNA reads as TGTGCCAGCAGGAGGGACAGGGGGCGGGGGGGGCAGTTCTTC. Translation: CASRRDRGRGGQFF.

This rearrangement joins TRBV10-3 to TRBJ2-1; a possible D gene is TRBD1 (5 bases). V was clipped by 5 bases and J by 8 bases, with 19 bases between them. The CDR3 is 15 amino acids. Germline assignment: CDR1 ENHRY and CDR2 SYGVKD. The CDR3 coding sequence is TGTGCCATCAGTCCCAATAAACGACAGAGCGATGAGCAGTTCTTC. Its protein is CAISPNKRQSDEQFF.

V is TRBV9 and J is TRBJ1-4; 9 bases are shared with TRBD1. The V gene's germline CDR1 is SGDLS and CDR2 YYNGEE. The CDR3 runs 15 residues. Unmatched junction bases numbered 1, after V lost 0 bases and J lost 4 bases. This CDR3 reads CASSVGTGVNEKLFF. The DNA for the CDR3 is TGTGCCAGCAGCGTAGGGACAGGGGTTAATGAAAAACTGTTTTTT.

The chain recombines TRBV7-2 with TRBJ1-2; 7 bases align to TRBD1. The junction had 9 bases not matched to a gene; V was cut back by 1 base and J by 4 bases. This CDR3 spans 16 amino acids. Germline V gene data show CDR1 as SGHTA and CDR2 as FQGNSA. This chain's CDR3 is CASSLGQGVALYGYTF. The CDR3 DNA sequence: TGTGCCAGCAGCTTAGGGCAGGGGGTTGCCCTCTATGGCTACACCTTC.

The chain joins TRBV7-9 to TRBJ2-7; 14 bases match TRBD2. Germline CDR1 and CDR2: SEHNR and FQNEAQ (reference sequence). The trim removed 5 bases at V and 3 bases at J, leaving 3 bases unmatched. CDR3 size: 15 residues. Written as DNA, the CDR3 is TGTGCCAGCAGCCGAGGGACTAGCGGGGGCTACGAGCAGTACTTC. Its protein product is CASSRGTSGGYEQYF.

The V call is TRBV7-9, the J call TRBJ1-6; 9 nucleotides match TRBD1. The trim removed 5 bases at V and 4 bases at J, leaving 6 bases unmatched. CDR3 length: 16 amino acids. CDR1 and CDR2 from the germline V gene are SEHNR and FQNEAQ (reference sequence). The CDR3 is CASSETGGGYNSPLHF. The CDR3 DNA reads TGTGCCAGCAGCGAAACAGGGGGCGGATATAATTCACCCCTCCACTTT.

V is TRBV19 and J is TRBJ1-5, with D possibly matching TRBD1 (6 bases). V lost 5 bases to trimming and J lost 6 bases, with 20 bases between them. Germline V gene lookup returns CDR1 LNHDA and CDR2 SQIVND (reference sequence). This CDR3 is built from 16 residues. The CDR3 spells CASSAVTGASGQPQHF. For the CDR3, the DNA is TGTGCCAGTAGTGCCGTGACAGGCGCGTCTGGTCAGCCCCAGCATTTT. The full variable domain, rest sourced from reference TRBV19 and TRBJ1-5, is DGGITQSPKYLFRKEGQNVTLSCEQNLNHDAMYWYRQDPGQGLRLIYYSQIVNDFQKGDIAEGYSVSREKKESFPLTVTSAQKNPTAFYLCASSAVTGASGQPQHFGDGTRLSIL.

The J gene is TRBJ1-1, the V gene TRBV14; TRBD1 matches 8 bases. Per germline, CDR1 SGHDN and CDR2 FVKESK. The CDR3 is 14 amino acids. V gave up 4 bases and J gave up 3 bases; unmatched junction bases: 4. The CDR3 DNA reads TGTGCCAGCAGCCCAGGGGGCGCAGACACTGAAGCTTTCTTT. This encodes CASSPGGADTEAFF.